Below, 25 T cell receptor beta chains from the same sample are listed, as sequenced in a study of identical twins. TCRdb itself ran the 5' RACE reads through MiXCR, one entry per CDR3 protein. Here the sample spans 1,800,000 or so distinct CDR3 sequences, around 29% being singletons. Sequenced material: cord blood. All receptors derive from a newborn girl in good health.

The rearrangement joins TRBV2 to TRBJ1-5, with TRBD1 matching 10 bases. This CDR3 is 17 amino acids long. Germline trimming cut 3 bases from V and 5 bases from J; bases unmatched to any gene: 10. Looked up from germline, CDR1 is SNHLY and CDR2 is FYNNEI. The CDR3 sequence: CASSDSPGQGLDQPQHF. The CDR3 region has the DNA TGTGCCAGCAGTGATTCTCCGGGACAGGGGCTTGATCAGCCCCAGCATTTT.

The chain carries TRBV20-1 and TRBJ2-5; 7 nucleotides match TRBD2. CDR1 and CDR2 (germline): DFQATT, SNEGSKA (reference sequence). The CDR3 totals 13 residues. CDR3 in amino acids: CSNLADLRETQYF. CDR3 DNA: TGCAGCAACCTAGCGGACCTCCGGGAGACCCAGTACTTC.

CDR3 DNA: TGTGCCAGCGCTCGGTACAGGTTAGGAGACATTCAGTACTTC. Amino acid sequence: CASARYRLGDIQYF. This sequence joins TRBV7-8 and TRBJ2-4; D is possibly TRBD1 (5 bases). V lost 8 bases and J 8 bases, leaving 19 bases between the germline ends. There are 14 residues in the CDR3. Germline values: CDR1 SGHVS, CDR2 FQNEAQ.

The chain combines TRBV6-6 with TRBJ2-2; D ambiguous. Trimming removed 5 bases from V and 3 bases from J, with 10 bases in between. Germline V gives CDR1 MNHNY, CDR2 SVGAGI (reference sequence). This CDR3 region has 14 residues. This chain's CDR3 is CASSLKEYTGELFF. The CDR3 region has the DNA TGTGCCAGCAGTCTTAAAGAGTACACCGGGGAGCTGTTTTTT.

Points on this clonotype: An end of the junction does not agree with germline; a read error may underlie this. The chain employs TRBV27 and TRBJ1-1; no firm D call. The CDR3 is 12 residues long. The germline V gene has CDR1 MNHEY and CDR2 SMNVEV (reference sequence). CDR3 nucleotide sequence: TGTGCCAGCGGTTTACGTGGCAGAGAAGCTTTCTTT. Protein: CASGLRGREAFF.

The V and J genes are TRBV20-1 and TRBJ2-5, with 8 bases aligning to TRBD1. The J call may not be correct, given that the DNA end is closer to TRBJ2-7. CDR3 length equals 12 residues. Germline CDR1 reads DFQATT; CDR2 reads SNEGSKA (reference sequence). The CDR3 DNA follows: TGCAGACCGGACAGGGACAGATACGAGCAGTACTTC. Its translation is CRPDRDRYEQYF.

This clonotype was picked up many times. The gene calls are TRBV20-1 and TRBJ2-1; TRBD1 matches 7 bases. V was pared by 4 bases and J by 0 bases, with 6 bases of the junction left unmatched. The CDR3 is 15 amino acids. Germline V gene data show CDR1 as DFQATT and CDR2 as SNEGSKA (reference sequence). CDR3 bases: TGCAGTGCTACCCTGACAGGGCGCTCCTACAATGAGCAGTTCTTC. This sequence encodes CSATLTGRSYNEQFF.

The chain couples TRBV28 to TRBJ1-5; D may be TRBD1 (6 bases). V was cut by 4 bases and J by 7 bases, with 20 bases left in between. CDR1 is MDHEN, CDR2 SYDVKM, per germline. The length of the CDR3 is 16 residues. This CDR3 is CASSSNVRGAGQPQHF. In DNA form, the CDR3 reads TGTGCCAGCAGTTCAAACGTGAGGGGGGCTGGGCAGCCCCAGCATTTT.

In this sample, this clonotype turned up a few times. This chain links TRBV6-5 with TRBJ1-2; 9 nucleotides match TRBD1. The germline V gene encodes CDR1 MNHEY and CDR2 SVGAGI. J lost 7 bases, V lost 0 bases, and 6 bases had no gene match. The CDR3 is 15 amino acids. This chain's CDR3 is CASSYSPADRGGYTF. DNA of the CDR3: TGTGCCAGCAGTTACTCACCCGCGGACAGGGGTGGCTACACCTTC.

The chain joins TRBV6-6 to TRBJ1-1; unclear D gene. The germline V gene has CDR1 MNHNY and CDR2 SVGAGI (reference sequence). V shed 5 bases and J shed 0 bases, with 22 bases lying between them. The CDR3 is 18 residues long. CDR3 sequence reads: CASSPTSVRRAMNTEAFF. The CDR3 DNA follows: TGTGCCAGCAGTCCCACATCCGTAAGGCGCGCCATGAACACTGAAGCTTTCTTT.

The rearrangement uses TRBV6-2 or TRBV6-3 and TRBJ2-5; possible D gene TRBD2, 6 bases. Trimming cost V 2 bases and J 4 bases, with 11 bases left between them. This CDR3 region has 14 residues. The germline V gene has CDR1 MNHEY and CDR2 SVGEGT. CDR3 region: CASSYAGRSETQYF. The CDR3 DNA sequence: TGTGCCAGCAGTTACGCGGGGCGTTCAGAGACCCAGTACTTC.

The chain has TRBV21-1 and TRBJ2-3. TRBV21-1 is listed as a pseudogene. The CDR3 runs to 16 residues. In DNA, the CDR3 is TGTGCCAGCAGCAAAGCTCCCGCGGCTAGCACAGATACGCAGTATTTT. Translating it yields CASSKAPAASTDTQYF.

This clonotype was detected ten times or more. This chain connects TRBV12-3 or TRBV12-4 to TRBJ2-3, with D uncertain. V lost 2 bases and J lost 5, with 5 bases in between. CDR3 length: 12 residues. DNA for the CDR3: TGTGCCAGCAGTTTAAGGGTAGATACGCAGTATTTT. It is translated as CASSLRVDTQYF.

This clonotype was counted between two and nine times. The chain recombines TRBV30 with TRBJ1-2, with 10 bases lining up with TRBD1. The CDR3 length is 15 residues. Germline CDR1 reads GTSNPN; CDR2 reads SVGIG (reference sequence). V lost 0 bases and J lost 7; bases outside the gene matches: 8. CDR3 in amino acids: CAWSVLDRDRGGYTF. The CDR3 nucleotides read TGTGCCTGGAGTGTACTCGACCGGGACAGGGGTGGCTACACCTTC.

This clonotype has at least ten counts. The chain links TRBV5-1 to TRBJ2-5; 7 bases are a match to TRBD2. The length of the CDR3 is 15 residues. V lost 0 bases to trimming and J lost 2 bases; unmatched junction nucleotides: 4. CDR1 and CDR2 from the germline V gene are SGHRS and YFSETQ. This CDR3 is CASSLDLAEQETQYF. The CDR3 nucleotides are TGCGCCAGCAGCTTGGACCTAGCGGAGCAAGAGACCCAGTACTTC.

CDR3 region: CASTYGTPYTSPFF. In DNA, the CDR3 is TGTGCCAGCACATATGGGACACCTTACACTTCTCCGTTCTTC. The chain carries TRBV7-2 and TRBJ2-1, with TRBD1 as a possible D gene (6 bases). V was shortened by 7 bases and J by 15 bases, with 25 bases between the two germline ends. CDR3 length: 14 amino acids. Germline assignment: CDR1 SGHTA and CDR2 FQGNSA.

In its sample, this clonotype was seen a few times. CDR3 residues: CASGTPSQTTEAFF. The CDR3 coding sequence is TGTGCCAGCGGCACCCCGTCGCAAACCACTGAAGCTTTCTTT. The chain combines TRBV6-5 with TRBJ1-1; D is unresolved. Germline V gene lookup returns CDR1 MNHEY and CDR2 SVGAGI. This CDR3 has 14 residues. V was pared by 8 bases and J by 4 bases, with 17 bases between.

The chain has TRBV20-1 and TRBJ1-4; 9 bases align to TRBD1. Germline CDR1 reads DFQATT; CDR2 reads SNEGSKA (reference sequence). The CDR3 runs to 15 residues. J lost 3 bases, V lost 6 bases, and 8 bases had no gene match. CDR3 loop: CSAATGGKANEKLFF. In nucleotides, the CDR3 is TGCAGTGCCGCAACAGGGGGCAAGGCTAATGAAAAACTGTTTTTT.

The V and J genes are TRBV19 and TRBJ2-7; D gene ambiguous. Germline values: CDR1 LNHDA, CDR2 SQIVND (reference sequence). The V end was cut by 2 bases, the J end by 0 bases, with 8 bases between. The CDR3 is 14 amino acids. DNA for the CDR3: TGTGCCAGTAGTATAATGGGCCCCTCCTACGAGCAGTACTTC. Protein: CASSIMGPSYEQYF. Full variable domain (outside the CDR3, taken from reference TRBV19 and TRBJ2-7): DGGITQSPKYLFRKEGQNVTLSCEQNLNHDAMYWYRQDPGQGLRLIYYSQIVNDFQKGDIAEGYSVSREKKESFPLTVTSAQKNPTAFYLCASSIMGPSYEQYFGPGTRLTVT.

This rearrangement joins TRBV6-1 to TRBJ2-7; 11 bases align to TRBD2. Germline CDR1 is MNHNS and CDR2 is SASEGT. Losses at the gene ends were 1 base for V and 6 bases for J; bases not matched to a gene: 8. The CDR3 totals 16 residues. CDR3 protein: CASSEGLAGRRFEQYF. The CDR3 nucleotides are TGTGCCAGCAGTGAAGGACTAGCGGGACGACGATTCGAGCAGTACTTC.

Note on this clonotype: It is likely a read error, because the conserved phenylalanine at the end of the CDR3 is missing. The gene calls are TRBV12-3 or TRBV12-4 and TRBJ1-2; 9 bases are shared with TRBD1. V lost 0 bases and J lost 1; bases outside the gene matches: 0. The CDR3 has 15 residues. In DNA, the CDR3 is TGTGCCAGCAGTTTAGCGGGACAGGGTAACTATGGCTACACCATC. It translates to CASSLAGQGNYGYTI.

V and J are TRBV12-5 and TRBJ1-1; D is perhaps TRBD1 (5 bases). The germline CDR1 and CDR2 sequences are LGHNT and FRNRAP. The CDR3 runs to 19 residues. Trimming pared 5 bases from V and 10 bases from J, leaving 35 bases between. CDR3 loop: CASGLLPTDRRTLGPGAFF. The CDR3 region has the DNA TGTGCTAGTGGTCTACTGCCGACAGACCGAAGAACGTTGGGGCCGGGAGCTTTCTTT.

The rearrangement links TRBV20-1 to TRBJ2-7; D is unresolved. The CDR3 has 14 residues. From germline, CDR1 is DFQATT and CDR2 SNEGSKA (reference sequence). Trimming took 1 base from V and 7 from J, leaving 17 bases between them. The CDR3 DNA follows: TGCAGTGCTAGAGGCCTCCTCTCCTACAATGAGCAGTACTTC. Its translation: CSARGLLSYNEQYF.

The chain carries TRBV2 and TRBJ2-3; possibly TRBD1 for D (6 bases). Germline assignment: CDR1 SNHLY and CDR2 FYNNEI. With 6 bases removed from V and 4 bases from J, the gap between germline ends came to 14 bases. This CDR3 spans 14 amino acids. CDR3 in DNA: TGTGCCAGCAGAGGGACATTAGCTCCAGATACGCAGTATTTT. It encodes CASRGTLAPDTQYF.

This clonotype was observed many times. The V call is TRBV6-5, the J call TRBJ2-7; weak D call: TRBD2 (6 bases). Germline lookup yields CDR1 MNHEY and CDR2 SVGAGI. The CDR3 spans 15 residues. Deletions cut 9 bases from V and 0 bases from J, with 18 bases between. CDR3 bases: TGTGCCAGTTCCCGAACGGGACTCAACTCCTACGAGCAGTACTTC. It yields the protein CASSRTGLNSYEQYF.